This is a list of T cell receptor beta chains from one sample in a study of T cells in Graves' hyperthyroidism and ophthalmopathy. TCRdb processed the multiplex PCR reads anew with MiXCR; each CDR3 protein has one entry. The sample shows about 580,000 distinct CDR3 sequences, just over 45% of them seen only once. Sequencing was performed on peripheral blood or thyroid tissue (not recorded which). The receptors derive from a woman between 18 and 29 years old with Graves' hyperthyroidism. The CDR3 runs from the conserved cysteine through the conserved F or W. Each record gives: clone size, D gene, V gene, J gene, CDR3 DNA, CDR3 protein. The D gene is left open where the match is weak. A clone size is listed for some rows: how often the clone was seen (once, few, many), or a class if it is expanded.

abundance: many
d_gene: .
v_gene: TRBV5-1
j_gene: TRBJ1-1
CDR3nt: TGCGCCAGCAGCTTGGCCTCGGCAGTGATGAACACTGAAGCTTTCTTT
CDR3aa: CASSLASAVMNTEAFF

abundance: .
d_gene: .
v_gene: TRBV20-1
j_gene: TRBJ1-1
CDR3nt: TGCAGTGCTAGAGTGCGGAACAGTGAAGCTTTCTTT
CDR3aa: CSARVRNSEAFF

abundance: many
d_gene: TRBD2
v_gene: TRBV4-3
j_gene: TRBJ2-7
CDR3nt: TGCGCCAGCAGCCAGTCCGGGACTAGCGGGGCCTACGAGCAGTACTTC
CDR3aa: CASSQSGTSGAYEQYF

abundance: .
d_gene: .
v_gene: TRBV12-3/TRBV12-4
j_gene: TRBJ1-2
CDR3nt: TGTGCCAGCAGTTTACGGACAGTGAAAAACTATGGCTACACCTTC
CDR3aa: CASSLRTVKNYGYTF

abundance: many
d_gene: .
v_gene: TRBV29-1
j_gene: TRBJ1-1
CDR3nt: TGCAGCGTTGAAGGGACCACTGAAGCTTTCTTT
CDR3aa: CSVEGTTEAFF

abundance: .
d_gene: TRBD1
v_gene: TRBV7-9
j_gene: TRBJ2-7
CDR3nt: TGTGCCAGCAGCTTAGTGGGACAGGGGACCTACGAGCAGTACTTC
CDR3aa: CASSLVGQGTYEQYF

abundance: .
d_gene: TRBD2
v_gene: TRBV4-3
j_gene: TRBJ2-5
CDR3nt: TGCGCCAGCAGCCAAGAATCAGCGGGAATAGGGACCCAGTACTTC
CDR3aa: CASSQESAGIGTQYF

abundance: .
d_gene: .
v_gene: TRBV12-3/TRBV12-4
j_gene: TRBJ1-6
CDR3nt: TGTGCCAGCAGCCGAGGACAGCAGGGGAATTCACCCCTCCACTTT
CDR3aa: CASSRGQQGNSPLHF

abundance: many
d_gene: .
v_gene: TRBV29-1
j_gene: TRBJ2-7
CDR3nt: TGCAGCGCGCAACCGCCAGGGAGGTACGAGCAGTACTTC
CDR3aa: CSAQPPGRYEQYF

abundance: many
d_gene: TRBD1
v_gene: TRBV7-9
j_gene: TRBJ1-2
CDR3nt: TGTGCCAGCAGCTCGGACAGGGGGGTCTATGGCTACACCTTC
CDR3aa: CASSSDRGVYGYTF

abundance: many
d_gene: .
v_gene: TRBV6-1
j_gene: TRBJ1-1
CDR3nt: TGTGCCAGCAGGGAAGACAGAGGGACGTTCACTGAAGCTTTCTTT
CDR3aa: CASREDRGTFTEAFF

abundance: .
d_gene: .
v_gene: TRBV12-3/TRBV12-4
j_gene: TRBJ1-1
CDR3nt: TGTGCCGGCAGCCTTATGCGAAAGGGGACTGAAGCTTTCTTT
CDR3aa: CAGSLMRKGTEAFF

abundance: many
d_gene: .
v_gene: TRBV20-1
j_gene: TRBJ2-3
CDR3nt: TGCAGTGCGTCAAGTGCGGGGCGCACAGATACGCAGTATTTT
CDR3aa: CSASSAGRTDTQYF

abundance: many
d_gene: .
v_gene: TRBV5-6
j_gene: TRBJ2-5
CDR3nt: TGTGCCAGCAGCTTGGAAGAGCTCCAAGAGACCCAGTACTTC
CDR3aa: CASSLEELQETQYF

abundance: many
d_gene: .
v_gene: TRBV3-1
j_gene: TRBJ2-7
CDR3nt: TGTGCCAGCAGCCAACAAGGCCGTAGCTCCTACGAGCAGTACTTC
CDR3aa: CASSQQGRSSYEQYF

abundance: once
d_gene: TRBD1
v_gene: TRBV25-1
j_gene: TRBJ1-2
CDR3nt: TGTGCCAGCAGTGAAGCGGGACAGGGGGCATCTAACTATGGCTACACCTTC
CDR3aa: CASSEAGQGASNYGYTF

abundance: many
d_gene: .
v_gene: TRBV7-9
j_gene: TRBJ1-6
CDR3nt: TGTGCCAGCATGTCTTCGTTGGATGTCCTGTGGAATTCACCCCTCCACTTT
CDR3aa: CASMSSLDVLWNSPLHF

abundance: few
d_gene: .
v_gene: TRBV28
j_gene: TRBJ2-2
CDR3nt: TGTGCCAGCAGTACAGATTCGATCACCGGGGAGCTGTTTTTT
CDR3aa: CASSTDSITGELFF

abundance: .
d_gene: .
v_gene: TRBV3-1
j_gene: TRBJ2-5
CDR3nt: TGTGCCAGCAGCCAAGATCAGGGAACCCAGTACTTC
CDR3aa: CASSQDQGTQYF

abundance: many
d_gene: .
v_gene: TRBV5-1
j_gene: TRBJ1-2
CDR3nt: TGCGCCAGCAGCTTGGAAACGGGGGACTATGGCTACACCTTC
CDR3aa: CASSLETGDYGYTF

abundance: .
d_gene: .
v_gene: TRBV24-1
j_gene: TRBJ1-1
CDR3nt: TGTGCCACCAGCTCACCACGTAAAAAAGAAGCTTTCTTT
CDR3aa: CATSSPRKKEAFF

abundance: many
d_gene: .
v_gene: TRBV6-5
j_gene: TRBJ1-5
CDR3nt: TGTGCCAGCATTGGTCCGGGAAATAGCAATCAGCCCCAGCATTTT
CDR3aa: CASIGPGNSNQPQHF

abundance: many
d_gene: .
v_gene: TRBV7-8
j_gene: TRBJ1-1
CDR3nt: TGTGCCAGCACCATATCCGAGCCCCCCTGGGGCACTGAAGCTTTCTTT
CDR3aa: CASTISEPPWGTEAFF

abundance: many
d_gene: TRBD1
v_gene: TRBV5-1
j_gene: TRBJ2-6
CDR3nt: TGCGCCAGCAGCGGAACAGGGGCTGGGGCCAACGTCCTGACTTTC
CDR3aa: CASSGTGAGANVLTF

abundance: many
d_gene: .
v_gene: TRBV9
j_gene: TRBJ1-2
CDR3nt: TGTGCCAGCAGCTTAGACAGACAGAACTATGGCTACACCTTC
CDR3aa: CASSLDRQNYGYTF

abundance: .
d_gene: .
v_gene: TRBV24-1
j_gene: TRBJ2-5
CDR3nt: TGTGCCACCAGTGAAAACCAAGAGACCCAGTACTTC
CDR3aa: CATSENQETQYF

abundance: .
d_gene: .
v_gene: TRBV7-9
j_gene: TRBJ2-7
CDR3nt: TGTGCCAGCAGCTTAGCGGGCAATGACTACGAGCAGTACTTC
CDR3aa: CASSLAGNDYEQYF